Listed below are T cell receptor beta chains from one sample, sequenced in a study of OX40 agonist ivuxolimab in advanced cancers. Profiled with immunoSEQ multiplex PCR; TCRdb holds only in-frame clones, not every one. Of around 99,000 clones in the sample, roughly 89% were seen once. This specimen was CD4+ or CD8+ T cells sorted from blood, taken in a trial of the OX40 agonist ivuxolimab. The receptors were gathered from an adult with an advanced solid tumor such as melanoma, head and neck, liver or kidney cancer. Both conserved end residues are part of each CDR3. A D gene is named only where the DNA matches it firmly. Some rows mark clone size as missing; the rest say once, few, many or name a class of expanded clone.

clone_size	v_call	j_call	d_call	cdr3_nt	cdr3_aa
once	TRBV19	TRBJ1-1	TRBD1	TGTGCCAGTAGTAGACAGGGCCAGTGGACTGAAGCTTTCTTT	CASSRQGQWTEAFF
-	TRBV6-5	TRBJ2-1	-	TGTGCCAGCAGTTACCTACATGAGCAGTTCTTC	CASSYLHEQFF
once	TRBV15	TRBJ2-3	-	TGTGCCACCAGCAGAGCCCTTGAGGGAGGAGATACGCAGTATTTT	CATSRALEGGDTQYF
-	TRBV2	TRBJ1-2	-	TGCGCCAGCACCAGCCGGAACTATGGCTACACCTTC	CASTSRNYGYTF
-	TRBV5-1	TRBJ1-1	-	TGCGCCAGCAGCTTGACCTGGGGGGGTAACACTGAAGCTTTCTTT	CASSLTWGGNTEAFF
-	TRBV19	TRBJ1-2	TRBD1	TGTGCCAGTAGGGTGACAGGGGCCCTCGGAGGCTACACCTTC	CASRVTGALGGYTF
-	TRBV6-5	TRBJ2-3	TRBD2	TGTGCCACCCAAGCGCGGGGGGGCCAAGATACGCAGTATTTT	CATQARGGQDTQYF
-	TRBV6-1	TRBJ1-1	-	TGTGCCAGCAGGATCAGTATAATGAACACTGAAGCTTTCTTT	CASRISIMNTEAFF
-	TRBV7-3	TRBJ1-1	-	TGTGCCAGCAGCTTAAATCCGGAACAGGGAGGGTTGCGGAACACTGAAGCTTTCTTT	CASSLNPEQGGLRNTEAFF
-	TRBV5-1	TRBJ2-5	TRBD1	TGCGCCAGCACAACCGGGACAGGGTATGCGGAGACCCAGTACTTC	CASTTGTGYAETQYF
few	TRBV5-8	TRBJ2-4	-	TGTGCCAGCCCCAATATACCGGGACAAAGAGCCAAAAACATTCAGTACTTC	CASPNIPGQRAKNIQYF